This T cell receptor beta chain was obtained from a study of CD8 T cells in ankylosing spondylitis. Findings of the study overall: Reactive arthritis synovial fluid and blood were previously reported to contain some motif variants. Characteristic of ankylosing spondylitis blood, it appeared, was a TCR beta motif comprising several highly homologous variants.

TCRdb re-analysed the 5' RACE reads in MiXCR, keeping a single row per CDR3 protein. Among some 220,000 distinct CDR3 sequences, 5.5% to 7.5% were seen once, and the ten largest hold 13% to 15%. Of note for this clonotype: The antigen remains undetermined. A read error may explain this, as a much larger clone is one base away.

After removal of 6 bases from V and 1 base from J, the junction contained 6 bases not matched to a gene. The CDR3 totals 14 residues. CDR1 is SGHRS, CDR2 YFSETQ, per germline. The sample was blood, either unsorted or a sorted T cell fraction (not recorded which). The receptor was isolated from a male donor with ankylosing spondylitis. The V and J genes are TRBV5-1 and TRBJ2-7; 8 bases are a match to TRBD1. CDR3 bases: TGCGCCAGCAATCGACGGGACAGGTCCTACGAGCAGTACTTC. This gives the protein CASNRRDRSYEQYF.